This TCR beta chain was identified during a study of response to subunit inactivated influenza vaccine. The sample holds many counts of this clonotype. The antigen remains unidentified. Study-level results: Authors suggested each seasonal flu vaccination may recruit only limited numbers of new T cells.

This CDR3 has 17 amino acids. Germline loops: CDR1 LGHNA, CDR2 YNFKEQ. The V segment lost 1 base and the J segment 5 bases; nucleotides outside the gene matches: 10. Via MiXCR, TCRdb re-called the RT-PCR reads, giving one row per CDR3 protein. Among 530,000 or so distinct CDR3 sequences listed, 14% were seen once. This sample comprised PBMCs from blood, obtained 12 days after vaccination. This clonotype was sampled from a man aged 45 to 65 who received an inactivated influenza vaccine. The chain is built from TRBV4-2 and TRBJ2-1; 8 bases line up with TRBD2. CDR3 DNA: TGTGCCAGCAGCCAAGTAGGAGCGGGAGTTTTGAACAATGAGCAGTTCTTC. It specifies CASSQVGAGVLNNEQFF.